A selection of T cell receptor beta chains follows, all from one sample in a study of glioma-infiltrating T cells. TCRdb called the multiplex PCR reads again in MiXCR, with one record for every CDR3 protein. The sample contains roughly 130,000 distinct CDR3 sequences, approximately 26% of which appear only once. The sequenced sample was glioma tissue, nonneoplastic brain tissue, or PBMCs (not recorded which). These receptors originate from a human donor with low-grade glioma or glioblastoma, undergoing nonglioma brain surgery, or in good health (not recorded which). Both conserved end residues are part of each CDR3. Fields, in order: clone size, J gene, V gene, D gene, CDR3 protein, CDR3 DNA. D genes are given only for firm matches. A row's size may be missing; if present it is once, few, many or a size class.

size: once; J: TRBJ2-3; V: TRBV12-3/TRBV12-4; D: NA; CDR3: CASTSMALVGTDTQYF; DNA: TGTGCCAGCACCTCAATGGCACTAGTGGGCACAGATACGCAGTATTTT
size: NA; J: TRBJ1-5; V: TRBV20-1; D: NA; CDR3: CSAKDSKSYQPQHF; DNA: TGCAGTGCCAAGGACAGTAAGTCCTATCAGCCCCAGCATTTT
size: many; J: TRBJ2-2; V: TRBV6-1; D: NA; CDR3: CASSERRGFGELFF; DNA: TGTGCCAGCAGTGAGCGACGGGGGTTCGGGGAGCTGTTTTTT
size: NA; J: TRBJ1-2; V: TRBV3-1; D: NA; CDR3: CASSPTRHYGYTF; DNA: TGTGCCAGCAGCCCTACTAGACACTATGGCTACACCTTC
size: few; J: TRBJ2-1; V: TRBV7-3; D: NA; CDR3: CASTPVAASYNEQFF; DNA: TGTGCCAGCACTCCTGTGGCGGCATCCTACAATGAGCAGTTCTTC
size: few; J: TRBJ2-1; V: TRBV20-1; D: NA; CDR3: CSAPPGQGGNEQFF; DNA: TGCAGTGCTCCACCGGGCCAGGGGGGGAATGAGCAGTTCTTC
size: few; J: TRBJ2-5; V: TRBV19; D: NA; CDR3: CASSRTNQETQYF; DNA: TGTGCCAGTAGTAGGACTAACCAAGAGACCCAGTACTTC
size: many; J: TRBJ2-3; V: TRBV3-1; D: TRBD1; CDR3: CASSLRTGSTDTQYF; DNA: TGTGCCAGCAGCCTCCGGACAGGTAGCACAGATACGCAGTATTTT
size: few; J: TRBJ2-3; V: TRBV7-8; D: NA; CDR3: CASSPRNTDTQYF; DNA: TGTGCCAGCAGCCCCAGGAACACAGATACGCAGTATTTT
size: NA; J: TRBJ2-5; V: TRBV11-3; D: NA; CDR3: CASSRTGTKETQYF; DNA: TGTGCCAGCAGCCGCACCGGGACAAAAGAGACCCAGTACTTC
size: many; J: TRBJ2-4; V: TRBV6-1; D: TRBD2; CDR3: CASSPGLAIAKNIQYF; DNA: TGTGCCAGCAGTCCGGGACTAGCGATAGCCAAAAACATTCAGTACTTC
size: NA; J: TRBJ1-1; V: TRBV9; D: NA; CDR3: CASSQSRSNTEAFF; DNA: TGTGCCAGCTCCCAAAGCCGAAGTAACACTGAAGCTTTCTTT
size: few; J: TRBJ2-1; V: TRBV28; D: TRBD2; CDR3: CASSSPRGGLGEQFF; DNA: TGTGCCAGCAGTTCGCCCCGGGGGGGGCTGGGTGAGCAGTTCTTC
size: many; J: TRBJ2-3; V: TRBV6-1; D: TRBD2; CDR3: CASIQPGLATDTQYF; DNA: TGTGCCAGCATACAACCGGGACTAGCCACAGATACGCAGTATTTT
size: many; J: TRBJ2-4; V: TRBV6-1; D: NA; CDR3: CASSEPDRPNIQYF; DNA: TGTGCCAGCAGTGAACCGGACAGACCAAACATTCAGTACTTC
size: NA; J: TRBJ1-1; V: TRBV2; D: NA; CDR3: CASSGIKGYTEAFF; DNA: TGTGCCAGCAGTGGGATTAAGGGGTACACTGAAGCTTTCTTT
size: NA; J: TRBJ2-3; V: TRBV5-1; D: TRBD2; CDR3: CASSLVAGGTTDTQYF; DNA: TGCGCCAGCAGCTTGGTGGCGGGGGGGACCACAGATACGCAGTATTTT
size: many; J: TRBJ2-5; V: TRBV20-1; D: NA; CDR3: CSALRDRQETQYF; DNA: TGCAGTGCCCTACGGGACCGACAAGAGACCCAGTACTTC
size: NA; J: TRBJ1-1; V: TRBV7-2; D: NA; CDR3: CASSLALDREAFF; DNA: TGTGCCAGCAGCTTAGCGCTTGACAGAGAAGCTTTCTTT
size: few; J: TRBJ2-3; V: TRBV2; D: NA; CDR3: CASRPPRATSTDTQYF; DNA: TGTGCCAGCAGACCCCCAAGGGCCACTAGCACAGATACGCAGTATTTT
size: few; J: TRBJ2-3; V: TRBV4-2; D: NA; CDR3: CASSQAAQTDTQYF; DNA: TGTGCCAGCAGCCAGGCGGCACAGACAGATACGCAGTATTTT
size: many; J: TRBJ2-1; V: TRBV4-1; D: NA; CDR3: CASSQGGKVYNEQFF; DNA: TGCGCCAGCAGCCAGGGGGGCAAGGTATACAATGAGCAGTTCTTC
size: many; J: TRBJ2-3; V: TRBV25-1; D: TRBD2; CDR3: CASSEGGSTDTQYF; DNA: TGTGCCAGCAGTGAGGGGGGGAGCACAGATACGCAGTATTTT
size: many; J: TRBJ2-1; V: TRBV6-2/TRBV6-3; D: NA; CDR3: CASSYPGTYNEQFF; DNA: TGTGCCAGCAGTTACCCGGGGACTTACAATGAGCAGTTCTTC
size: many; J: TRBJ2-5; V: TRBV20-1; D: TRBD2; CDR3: CSAPTSVGGTQYF; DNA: TGCAGTGCTCCAACTAGCGTGGGAGGCACCCAGTACTTC
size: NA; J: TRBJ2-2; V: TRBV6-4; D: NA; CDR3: CASSDLSATGELFF; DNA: TGTGCCAGCAGTGACTTATCAGCCACCGGGGAGCTGTTTTTT
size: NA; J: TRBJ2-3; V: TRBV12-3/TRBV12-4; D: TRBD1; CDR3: CASSHNDRGGDTQYF; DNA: TGTGCCAGCAGTCATAACGACAGGGGAGGTGATACGCAGTATTTT
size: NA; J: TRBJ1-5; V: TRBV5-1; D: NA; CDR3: CASSFKFGGQPQHF; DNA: TGCGCCAGCAGCTTTAAGTTTGGCGGTCAGCCCCAGCATTTT
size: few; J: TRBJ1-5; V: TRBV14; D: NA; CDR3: CASSRGFNQPQHF; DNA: TGTGCCAGCAGCCGCGGCTTCAATCAGCCCCAGCATTTT
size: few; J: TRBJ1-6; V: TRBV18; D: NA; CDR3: CASSPGPDNSPLHF; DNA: TGTGCCAGCTCACCAGGTCCAGATAATTCACCCCTCCACTTT
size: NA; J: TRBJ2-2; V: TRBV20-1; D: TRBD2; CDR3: CSARDPGGAIGELFF; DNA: TGCAGTGCTAGAGATCCCGGGGGGGCAATCGGGGAGCTGTTTTTT
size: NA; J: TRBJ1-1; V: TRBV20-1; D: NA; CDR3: CSAANWEGAFF; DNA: TGCAGTGCTGCAAACTGGGAAGGAGCTTTCTTT
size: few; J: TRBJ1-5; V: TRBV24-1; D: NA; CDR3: CATSDSNQPQHF; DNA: TGTGCCACCAGTGACAGTAATCAGCCCCAGCATTTT
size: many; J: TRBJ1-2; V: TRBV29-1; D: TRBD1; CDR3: CSVNRGLDYGYTF; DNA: TGCAGCGTTAACAGGGGGCTAGACTATGGCTACACCTTC
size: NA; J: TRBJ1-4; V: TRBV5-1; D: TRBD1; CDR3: CASSFQPGGAGNEKLFF; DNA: TGCGCCAGCAGCTTTCAACCAGGGGGCGCTGGTAATGAAAAACTGTTTTTT
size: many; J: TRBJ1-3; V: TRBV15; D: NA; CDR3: CATSRERSTIYF; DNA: TGTGCCACCAGCAGAGAACGCTCGACCATATATTTT
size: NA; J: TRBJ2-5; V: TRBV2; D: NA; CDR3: CASSGQETQYF; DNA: TGTGCCAGCAGTGGGCAAGAGACCCAGTACTTC
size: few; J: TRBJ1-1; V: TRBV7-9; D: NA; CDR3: CASSLVGRTEALF; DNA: TGTGCCAGCAGCTTAGTGGGCAGGACTGAAGCTCTCTTT
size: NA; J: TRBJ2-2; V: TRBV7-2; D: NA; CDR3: CASSLHYGELFF; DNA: TGTGCCAGCAGCTTGCACTACGGGGAGCTGTTTTTT
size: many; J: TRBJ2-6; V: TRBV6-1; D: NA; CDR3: CASSLAPGANVLTF; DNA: TGTGCCAGCAGTCTAGCCCCGGGGGCCAACGTCCTGACTTTC
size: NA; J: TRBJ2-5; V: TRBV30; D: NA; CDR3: CAWRRDGETQYF; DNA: TGTGCCTGGAGGCGGGATGGAGAGACCCAGTACTTC
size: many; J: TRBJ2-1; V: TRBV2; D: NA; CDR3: CASSEPQNEQFF; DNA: TGTGCCAGCAGTGAACCCCAAAATGAGCAGTTCTTC
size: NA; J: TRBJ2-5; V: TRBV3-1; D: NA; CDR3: CASSQGTAARQETQYF; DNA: TGTGCCAGCAGCCAGGGGACTGCGGCCCGCCAAGAGACCCAGTACTTC